The clone carrying this T cell receptor (beta chain) was counted many times. Its antigen remains unknown. The entry originates in a study of regulatory T cells in long-lasting Graves disease. Overall study findings and caveats: Persistent disease favored TRBV28, TRBJ1-2 and TRBJ2-5. Persistent Graves' patients showed reduced TCR diversity versus newly diagnosed patients.

J lost 6 bases, V lost 5 bases, and 14 bases had no gene match. CDR3 size: 17 residues. The germline V gene encodes CDR1 SGHTA and CDR2 FQGNSA. The TCR beta library used iRepertoire HTBI primers with Arm-PCR amplification of CDR3. TCRdb re-analysed the multiplex PCR reads in MiXCR, keeping a single row per CDR3 protein. The data hold 540,000 or so distinct CDR3 sequences, with approximately 12% observed a single time. Specified time point: newly diagnosed GD, antithyroid drugs for less than 3 months. PBMCs provided the RNA from which the TCR library was made. This sample also belongs to another study, concerning T cells in Graves' hyperthyroidism and ophthalmopathy. Per that study: Stable disease denoted Graves' hyperthyroidism without ophthalmopathy progression within 18 months. The HTBI primer set drove a first-round RT-PCR of the TCR CDR3.

The material was peripheral blood mononuclear cells (PBMCs), obtained at new diagnosis, from a patient treated with antithyroid drugs. This chain links TRBV7-2 with TRBJ2-3; 10 nucleotides agree with TRBD2. The TCR comes from a man younger than 45 with Graves disease. The CDR3: CASSQNGLAAKWDTQYF. The CDR3 bases are TGTGCCAGCAGCCAAAACGGACTAGCGGCCAAGTGGGATACGCAGTATTTT.